This T cell receptor beta chain comes out of a study of OX40 agonist ivuxolimab in advanced cancers. Trimming pared 2 bases from V and 6 bases from J, leaving 18 bases between. Germline values: CDR1 SGHRS, CDR2 YFSETQ. CDR3 length: 15 amino acids. Produced via immunoSEQ multiplex PCR; TCRdb's table is partial and in-frame only. Of about 43,000 clones listed, about 94% were seen once; the top ten hold roughly 9.6%. The receptor was isolated from an adult with an advanced solid tumor such as melanoma, head and neck, liver or kidney cancer. The V call is TRBV5-1, the J call TRBJ2-7, with a weak D call TRBD2 (6 bases). Material: CD4+ or CD8+ T cells sorted from blood, obtained in a trial of the OX40 agonist ivuxolimab. The CDR3 spells CASSFGSGLRAEQYF. CDR3 nucleotides: TGCGCCAGCAGCTTCGGGAGCGGACTCAGGGCCGAGCAGTACTTC.